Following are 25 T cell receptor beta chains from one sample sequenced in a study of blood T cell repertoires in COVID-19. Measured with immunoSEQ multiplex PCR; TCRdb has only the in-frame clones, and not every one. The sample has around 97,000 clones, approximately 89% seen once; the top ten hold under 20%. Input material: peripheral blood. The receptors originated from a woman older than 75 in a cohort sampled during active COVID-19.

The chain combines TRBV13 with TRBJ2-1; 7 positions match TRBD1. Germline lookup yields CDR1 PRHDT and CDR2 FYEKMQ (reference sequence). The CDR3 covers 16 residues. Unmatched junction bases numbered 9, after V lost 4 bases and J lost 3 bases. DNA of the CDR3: TGTGCCAGCAGCTCACACCGGGACAGAAACTACAATGAGCAGTTCTTC. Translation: CASSSHRDRNYNEQFF.

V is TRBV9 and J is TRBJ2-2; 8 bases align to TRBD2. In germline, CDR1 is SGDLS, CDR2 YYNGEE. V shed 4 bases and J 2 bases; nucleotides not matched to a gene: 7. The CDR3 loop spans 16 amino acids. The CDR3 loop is CASSLTAGANTGELFF. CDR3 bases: TGTGCCAGCAGCCTGACAGCGGGGGCTAACACCGGGGAGCTGTTTTTT.

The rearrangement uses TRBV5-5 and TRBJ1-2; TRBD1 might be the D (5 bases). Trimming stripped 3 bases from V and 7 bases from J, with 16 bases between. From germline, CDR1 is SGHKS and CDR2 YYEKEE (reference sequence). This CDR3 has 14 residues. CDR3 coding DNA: TGTGCCAGCAGCTCGGGACTCCTCGCCAGTGGCTACACCTTC. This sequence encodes CASSSGLLASGYTF.

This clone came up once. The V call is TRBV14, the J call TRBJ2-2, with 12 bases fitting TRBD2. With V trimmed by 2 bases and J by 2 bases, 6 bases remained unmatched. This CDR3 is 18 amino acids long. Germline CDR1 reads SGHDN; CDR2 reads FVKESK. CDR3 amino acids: CASSQLAGGPANTGELFF. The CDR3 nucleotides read TGTGCCAGCAGCCAACTAGCGGGAGGGCCCGCAAACACCGGGGAGCTGTTTTTT. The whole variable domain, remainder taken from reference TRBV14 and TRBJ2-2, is EAGVTQFPSHSVIEKGQTVTLRCDPISGHDNLYWYRRVMGKEIKFLLHFVKESKQDESGMPNNRFLAERTGGTYSTLKVQPAELEDSGVYFCASSQLAGGPANTGELFFGEGSRLTVL.

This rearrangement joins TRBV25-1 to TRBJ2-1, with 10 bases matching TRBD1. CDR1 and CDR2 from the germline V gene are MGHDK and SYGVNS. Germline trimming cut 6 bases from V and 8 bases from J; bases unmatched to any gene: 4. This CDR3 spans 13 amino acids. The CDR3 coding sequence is TGTGCCAGCAGAGGACAGGGGGTATATGAGCAGTTCTTC. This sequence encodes CASRGQGVYEQFF.

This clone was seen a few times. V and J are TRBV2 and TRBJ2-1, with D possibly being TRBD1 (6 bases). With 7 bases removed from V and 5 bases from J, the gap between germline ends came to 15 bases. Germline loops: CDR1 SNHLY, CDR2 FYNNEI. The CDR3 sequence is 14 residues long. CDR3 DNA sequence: TGTGCCAGCAACACCGGGACAACCCACAATGAGCAGTTCTTC. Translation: CASNTGTTHNEQFF.

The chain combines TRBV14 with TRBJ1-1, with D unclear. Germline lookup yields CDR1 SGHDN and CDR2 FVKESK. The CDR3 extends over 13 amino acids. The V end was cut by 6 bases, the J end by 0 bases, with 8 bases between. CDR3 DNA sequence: TGTGCCAGCAGATACGCTATGAACACTGAAGCTTTCTTT. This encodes CASRYAMNTEAFF.

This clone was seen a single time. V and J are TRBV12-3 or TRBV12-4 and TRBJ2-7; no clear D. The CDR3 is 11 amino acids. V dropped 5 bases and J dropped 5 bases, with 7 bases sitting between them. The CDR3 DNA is TGTGCCAGCAGTCGTCAGAACGAGCAGTACTTC. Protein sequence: CASSRQNEQYF.

CDR3 in amino acids: CASSLGSSYEQYF. CDR3 nucleotide sequence: TGTGCCAGTTCACTAGGGAGCTCCTACGAGCAGTACTTC. The V and J genes are TRBV19 and TRBJ2-7, with D maybe TRBD2 (5 bases). V was pared by 8 bases and J by 0 bases, with 11 bases between. The germline CDR1 and CDR2 sequences are LNHDA and SQIVND (reference sequence). The CDR3 spans 13 residues. Variable domain in full (rest from reference TRBV19 and TRBJ2-7): DGGITQSPKYLFRKEGQNVTLSCEQNLNHDAMYWYRQDPGQGLRLIYYSQIVNDFQKGDIAEGYSVSREKKESFPLTVTSAQKNPTAFYLCASSLGSSYEQYFGPGTRLTVT.

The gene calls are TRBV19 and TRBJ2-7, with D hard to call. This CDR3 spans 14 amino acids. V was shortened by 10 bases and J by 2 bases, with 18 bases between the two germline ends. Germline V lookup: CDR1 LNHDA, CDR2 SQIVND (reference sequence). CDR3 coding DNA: TGTGCCACCCGGCCCTACCAAACAGCCTACGAGCAGTACTTC. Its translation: CATRPYQTAYEQYF.

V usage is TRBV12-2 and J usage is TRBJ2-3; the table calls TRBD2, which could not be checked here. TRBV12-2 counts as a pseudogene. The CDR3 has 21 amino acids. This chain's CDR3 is CASRRGGGTSGREPSTDTQYF. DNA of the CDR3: TGTGCAAGTCGCAGAGGGGGAGGGACTAGCGGGAGGGAACCTAGCACAGATACGCAGTATTTT.

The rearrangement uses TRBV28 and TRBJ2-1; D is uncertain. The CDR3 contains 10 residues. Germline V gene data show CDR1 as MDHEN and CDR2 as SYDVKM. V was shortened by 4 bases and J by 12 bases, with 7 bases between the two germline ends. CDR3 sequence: CASSSRPQFF. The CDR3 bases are TGTGCCAGCAGTTCGCGCCCGCAGTTCTTC.

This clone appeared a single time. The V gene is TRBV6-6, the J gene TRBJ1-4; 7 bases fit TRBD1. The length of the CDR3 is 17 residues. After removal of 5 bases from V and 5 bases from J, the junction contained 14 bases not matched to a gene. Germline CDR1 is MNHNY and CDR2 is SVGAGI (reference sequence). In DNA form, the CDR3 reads TGTGCCAGCAGTCCTACTCCAGGAGGGGGACAGAATGAAAAACTGTTTTTT. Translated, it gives CASSPTPGGGQNEKLFF.

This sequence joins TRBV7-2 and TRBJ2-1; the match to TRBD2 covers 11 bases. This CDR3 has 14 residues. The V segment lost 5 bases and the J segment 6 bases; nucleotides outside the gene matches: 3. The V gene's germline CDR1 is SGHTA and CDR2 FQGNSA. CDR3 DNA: TGTGCCAGCAGCCGGGGACTAGCGGCCAATGAGCAGTTCTTC. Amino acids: CASSRGLAANEQFF.

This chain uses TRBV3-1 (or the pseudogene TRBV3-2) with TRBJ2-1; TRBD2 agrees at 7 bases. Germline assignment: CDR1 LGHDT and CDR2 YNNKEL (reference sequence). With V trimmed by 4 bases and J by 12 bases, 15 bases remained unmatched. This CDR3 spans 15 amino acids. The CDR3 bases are TGTGCCAGCAGCCGATTTCGGGGGGTAGACCATGGGCAGTTCTTC. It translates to CASSRFRGVDHGQFF.

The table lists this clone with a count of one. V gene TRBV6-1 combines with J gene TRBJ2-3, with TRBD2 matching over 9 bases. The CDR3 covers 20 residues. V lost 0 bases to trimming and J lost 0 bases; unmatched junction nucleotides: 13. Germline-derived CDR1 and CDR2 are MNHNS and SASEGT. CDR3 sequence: CASSEAERGDVSFSTDTQYF. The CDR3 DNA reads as TGTGCCAGCAGTGAAGCAGAGCGGGGGGACGTCAGCTTTAGCACAGATACGCAGTATTTT.

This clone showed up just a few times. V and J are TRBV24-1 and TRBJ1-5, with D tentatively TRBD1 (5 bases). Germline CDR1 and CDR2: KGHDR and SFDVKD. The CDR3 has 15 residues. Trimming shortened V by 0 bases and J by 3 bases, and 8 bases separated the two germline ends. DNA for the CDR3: TGTGCCACCAGTGATTTGAGGGGTTACAATCAGCCCCAGCATTTT. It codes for CATSDLRGYNQPQHF.

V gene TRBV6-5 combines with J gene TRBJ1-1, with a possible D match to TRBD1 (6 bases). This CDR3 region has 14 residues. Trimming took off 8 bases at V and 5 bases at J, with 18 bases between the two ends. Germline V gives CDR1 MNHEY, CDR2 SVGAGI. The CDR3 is CASRGGGGKTEAFF. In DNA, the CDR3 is TGTGCCAGCCGGGGGGGAGGGGGGAAGACTGAAGCTTTCTTT.

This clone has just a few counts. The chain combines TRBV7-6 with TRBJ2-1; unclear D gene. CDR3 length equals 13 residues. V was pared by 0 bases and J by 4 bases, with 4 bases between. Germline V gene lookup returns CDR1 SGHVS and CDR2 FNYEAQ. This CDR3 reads CASSLAEYNEQFF. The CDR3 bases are TGTGCCAGCAGCTTAGCAGAGTACAATGAGCAGTTCTTC.

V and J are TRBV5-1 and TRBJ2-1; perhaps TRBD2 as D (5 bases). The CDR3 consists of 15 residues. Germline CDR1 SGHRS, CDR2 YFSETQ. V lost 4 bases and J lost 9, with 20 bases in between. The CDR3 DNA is TGCGCCAGCAGCCCTGGTGGACTCCCCGAAGGTGAGCAGTTCTTC. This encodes CASSPGGLPEGEQFF.

The CDR3 nucleotides read TGTGCCAGCAGCTCTCCTCGGACTAGCGAAAACAATGAGCAGTTCTTC. Amino acid sequence: CASSSPRTSENNEQFF. The V call is TRBV5-4, the J call TRBJ2-1, with 9 bases matching TRBD2. The junction had 9 bases not matched to a gene; V was cut back by 3 bases and J by 5 bases. The CDR3 length is 16 residues. Germline CDR1 reads SGHNT; CDR2 reads YYREEE (reference sequence).

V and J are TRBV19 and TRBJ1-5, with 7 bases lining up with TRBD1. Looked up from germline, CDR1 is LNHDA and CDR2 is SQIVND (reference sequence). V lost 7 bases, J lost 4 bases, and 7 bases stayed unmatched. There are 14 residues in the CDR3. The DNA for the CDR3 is TGTGCCAGTAACCACGGGACAGTTAATCAGCCCCAGCATTTT. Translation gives CASNHGTVNQPQHF.

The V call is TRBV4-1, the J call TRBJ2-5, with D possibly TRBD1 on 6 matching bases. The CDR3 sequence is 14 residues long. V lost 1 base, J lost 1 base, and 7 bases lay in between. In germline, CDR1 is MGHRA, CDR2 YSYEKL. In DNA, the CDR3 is TGCGCCAGCAGCCAAGGGACAGTCCAAGAGACCCAGTACTTC. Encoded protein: CASSQGTVQETQYF.

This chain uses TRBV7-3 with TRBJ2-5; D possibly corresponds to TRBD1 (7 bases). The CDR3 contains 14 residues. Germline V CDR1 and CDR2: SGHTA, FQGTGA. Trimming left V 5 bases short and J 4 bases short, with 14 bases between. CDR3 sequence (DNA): TGTGCCAGCAGCGAGGCAGGGGGAGGAGAGACCCAGTACTTC. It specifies CASSEAGGGETQYF.

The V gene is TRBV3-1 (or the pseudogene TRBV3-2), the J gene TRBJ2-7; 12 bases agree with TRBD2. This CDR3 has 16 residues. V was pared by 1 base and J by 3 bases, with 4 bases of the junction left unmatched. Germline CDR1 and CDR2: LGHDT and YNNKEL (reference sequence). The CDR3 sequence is CASSQASGGAGYEQYF. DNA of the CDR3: TGTGCCAGCAGCCAAGCTAGCGGGGGGGCCGGCTACGAGCAGTACTTC.